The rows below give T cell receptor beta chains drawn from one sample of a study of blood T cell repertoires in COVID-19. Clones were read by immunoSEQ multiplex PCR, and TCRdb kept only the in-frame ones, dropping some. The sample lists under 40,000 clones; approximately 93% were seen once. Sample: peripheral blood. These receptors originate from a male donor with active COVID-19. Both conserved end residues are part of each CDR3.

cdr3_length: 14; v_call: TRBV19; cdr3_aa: CASRYRATNEKLFF
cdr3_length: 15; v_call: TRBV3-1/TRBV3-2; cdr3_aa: CASSQAGTGVYEQYF
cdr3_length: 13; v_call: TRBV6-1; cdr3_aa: CASSEFEGSEAFF
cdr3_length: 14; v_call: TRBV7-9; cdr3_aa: CASSPRGGPYGYTF
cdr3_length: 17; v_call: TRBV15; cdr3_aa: CATSRDRAGVSSYEQYF
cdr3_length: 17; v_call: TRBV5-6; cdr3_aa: CASSSPQGLYSQETQYF
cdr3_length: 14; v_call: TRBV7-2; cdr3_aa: CASSLEAGMTPLHF
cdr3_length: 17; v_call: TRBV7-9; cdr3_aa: CASSLGGSWGQGNTIYF
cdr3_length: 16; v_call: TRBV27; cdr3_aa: CASIEFGTSRTGELFF
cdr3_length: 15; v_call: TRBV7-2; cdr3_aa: CASSLAFQANYGYTF
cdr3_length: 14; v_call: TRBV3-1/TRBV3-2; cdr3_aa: CASSPGGSNTEAFF
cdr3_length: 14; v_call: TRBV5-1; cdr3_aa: CASSGTQGRVTQYF
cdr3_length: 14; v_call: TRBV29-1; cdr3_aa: CSVPGQGNTGELFF
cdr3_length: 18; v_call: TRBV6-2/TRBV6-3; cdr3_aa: CASSYPPGQGASNTEAFF
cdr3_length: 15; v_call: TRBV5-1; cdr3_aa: CASSRDRASTDTQYF
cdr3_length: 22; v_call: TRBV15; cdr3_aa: CATSRDRWGGWGRGLPVTEAFF
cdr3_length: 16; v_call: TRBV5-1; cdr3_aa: CASSVGGGAVLYEQYF
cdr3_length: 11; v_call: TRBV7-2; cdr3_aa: CASSVAYEQYF
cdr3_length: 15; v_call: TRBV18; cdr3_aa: CASSPPGSGAYEQYF
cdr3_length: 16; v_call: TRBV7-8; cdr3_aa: CASSYRDRGFIAEAFF
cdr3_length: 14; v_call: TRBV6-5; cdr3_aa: CASSYSGQGAGYTF
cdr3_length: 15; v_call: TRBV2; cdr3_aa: CASRAGTRNTGELFF
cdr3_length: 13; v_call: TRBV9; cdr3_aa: CASTPGQVYGYTF
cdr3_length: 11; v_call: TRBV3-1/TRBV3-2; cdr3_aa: CASSDFKHAFF
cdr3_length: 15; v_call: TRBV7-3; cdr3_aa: CASSLGTGQNTEAFF
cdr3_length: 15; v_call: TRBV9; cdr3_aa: CASSSMDRGSREAFF
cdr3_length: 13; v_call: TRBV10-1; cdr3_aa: CASSRDRENIQYF
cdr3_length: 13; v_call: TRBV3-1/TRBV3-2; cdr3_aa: CASSRREGTEAFF
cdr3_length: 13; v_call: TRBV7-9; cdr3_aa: CASGLEVSDTQYF
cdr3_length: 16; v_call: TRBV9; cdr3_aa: CASTPGGGGAYNEQFF
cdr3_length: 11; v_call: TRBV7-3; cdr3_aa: CASSIANEQFF
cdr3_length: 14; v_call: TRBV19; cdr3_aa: CASSRTGFNSPLHF
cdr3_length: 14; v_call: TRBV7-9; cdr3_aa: CASSGRGSTDTQYF
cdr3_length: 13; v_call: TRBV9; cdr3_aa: CASSPGLAGEQYF
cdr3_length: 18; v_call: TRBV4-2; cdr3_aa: CASSRPQSASGGAETQYF
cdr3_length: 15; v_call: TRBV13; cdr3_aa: CASSGSGARSYEQYF
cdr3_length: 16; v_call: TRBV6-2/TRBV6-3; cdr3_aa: CASSRPMVKHRDTQYF
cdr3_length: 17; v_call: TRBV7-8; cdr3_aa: CASSPPISRLGTGELFF
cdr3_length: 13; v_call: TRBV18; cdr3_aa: CASSPGANTEAFF
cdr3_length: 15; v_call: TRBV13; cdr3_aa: CASKAGTGAYNEQFF
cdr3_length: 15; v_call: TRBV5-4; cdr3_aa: CASSPGQGFGNEQFF
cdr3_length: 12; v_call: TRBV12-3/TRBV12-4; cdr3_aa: CASSFTESPQYF
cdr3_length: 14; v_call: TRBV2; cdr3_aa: CASSQVPEGGPQHF
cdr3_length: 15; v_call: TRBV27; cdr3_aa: CASSPQGGQGTEAFF
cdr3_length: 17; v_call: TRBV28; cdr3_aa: CASSFLLDRGKYQPQHF
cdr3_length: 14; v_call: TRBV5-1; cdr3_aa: CASRWTGGEYGYTF
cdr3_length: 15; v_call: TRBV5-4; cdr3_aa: CASSSGQGPSYGYTF
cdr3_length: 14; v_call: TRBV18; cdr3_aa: CASSPSWRSPEQYF
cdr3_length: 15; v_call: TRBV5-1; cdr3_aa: CASSPTGQSDYEQYF
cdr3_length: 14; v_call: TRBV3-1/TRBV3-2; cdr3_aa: CASSPSQGYQPQHF
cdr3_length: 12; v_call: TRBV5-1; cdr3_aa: CASSKDRGEQYF
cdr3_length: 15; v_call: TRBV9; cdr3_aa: CASSVERGVGETQYF
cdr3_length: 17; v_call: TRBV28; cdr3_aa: CASSSHPPGQVYSPLHF
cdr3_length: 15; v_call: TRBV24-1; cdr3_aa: CATSGSRADTGELFF
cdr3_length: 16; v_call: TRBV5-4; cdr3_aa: CASSFGGGADTGELFF
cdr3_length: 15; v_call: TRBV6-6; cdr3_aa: CASSYSQGNNYGYTF
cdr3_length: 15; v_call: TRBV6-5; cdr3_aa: CASSYARGSYNEQFF
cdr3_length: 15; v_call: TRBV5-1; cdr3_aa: CASSYRDSNTGELFF
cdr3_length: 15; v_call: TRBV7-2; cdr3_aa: CASSILAPAADTQYF